One sample yielded the 32 T cell receptor beta chains listed below, sequenced in a study of cytomegalovirus exposure and HLA in healthy donors (dated by TCRdb to about 2017). The library was obtained by the immunoSEQ multiplex PCR assay. For the multiplex PCR, a mixture combining 60 forward primers for TCR Vbeta segments and 13 reverse primers for TCR Jbeta segments was used. What TCRdb holds here is the immuneACCESS table cut down to in-frame rearrangements. Part of the clones is not present; checked against another copy, under half of the missing clones reflect an unresolved V gene, and the others are unexplained. Counted in this sample were fewer than 200,000 clones; 84% of them appeared once. The top ten clones comprise around 1.2% of the sample. Sequencing input: PBMCs. All receptors derive from a girl aged 2 to 9 in good health and CMV-seropositive.

The chain links TRBV30 to TRBJ2-1; no firm D call. The CDR3 extends over 13 amino acids. V lost 0 bases, J lost 6 bases, and 9 bases lay in between. CDR1 is GTSNPN, CDR2 SVGIG, per germline (reference sequence). The CDR3 reads CAWSVSLGNEQFF. The DNA of the CDR3 is TGTGCCTGGAGTGTGTCACTCGGCAATGAGCAGTTCTTC.

The V call is TRBV27, the J call TRBJ2-5; 9 bases fit TRBD1. V lost 6 bases, J lost 2 bases, and 4 bases stayed unmatched. Germline V gives CDR1 MNHEY, CDR2 SMNVEV (reference sequence). CDR3 length: 14 amino acids. The CDR3: CASSHRGPQETQYF. The CDR3 region has the DNA TGTGCCAGCAGCCACAGGGGGCCACAAGAGACCCAGTACTTC.

The chain has TRBV29-1 and TRBJ2-7; the D gene is possibly TRBD1 (6 bases). The germline V gene encodes CDR1 SQVTM and CDR2 ANQGSEA. This CDR3 is 13 amino acids long. Trimming took off 4 bases at V and 4 bases at J, with 14 bases between the two ends. This chain's CDR3 is CSVGSGAGYEQYF. The CDR3 DNA follows: TGCAGCGTTGGTTCAGGGGCAGGATACGAGCAGTACTTC.

This clone occurred a few times. J is TRBJ1-4 and V is TRBV4-1; D is unresolved. In germline, CDR1 is MGHRA, CDR2 YSYEKL. The germline V and J ends were trimmed by 0 bases and 5 bases, with 10 bases remaining between them. The length of the CDR3 is 15 residues. CDR3 sequence: CASSQDAQPNEKLFF. The DNA of the CDR3 is TGCGCCAGCAGCCAAGATGCACAGCCGAATGAAAAACTGTTTTTT.

The chain employs TRBV28 and TRBJ2-1; D unresolved. The CDR3 extends over 14 amino acids. CDR1 is MDHEN and CDR2 is SYDVKM in the germline V gene. The V end lost 2 bases, the J end lost 5 bases, and 10 bases lay between the germline ends. CDR3 coding DNA: TGTGCCAGCAGTTTAGCGGTACATAACAATGAGCAGTTCTTC. Amino acid sequence: CASSLAVHNNEQFF.

CDR3 bases: TGTGCCAGCAGTGATCTAACAGGGAACCTTTACAATGAGCAGTTCTTC. This encodes CASSDLTGNLYNEQFF. The V call is TRBV28, the J call TRBJ2-1, with D possibly matching TRBD1 (6 bases). The CDR3 is 16 amino acids. Trimming cost V 5 bases and J 4 bases, with 18 bases left between them. Germline CDR1 is MDHEN and CDR2 is SYDVKM. The full variable domain, its missing parts supplied by reference TRBV28 and TRBJ2-1, is DVKVTQSSRYLVKRTGEKVFLECVQDMDHENMFWYRQDPGLGLRLIYFSYDVKMKEKGDIPEGYSVSREKKERFSLILESASTNQTSMYLCASSDLTGNLYNEQFFGPGTRLTVL.

This chain links TRBV7-8 with TRBJ1-1; 9 bases agree with TRBD1. Germline values: CDR1 SGHVS, CDR2 FQNEAQ. The CDR3 is made up of 17 amino acids. Trimming cost V 5 bases and J 0 bases; bases outside gene matches: 10. The CDR3 sequence is CASSPRRWTGVNTEAFF. In nucleotides, the CDR3 is TGTGCCAGCAGCCCACGAAGGTGGACAGGGGTGAACACTGAAGCTTTCTTT.

This chain links TRBV7-2 with TRBJ2-7, with D perhaps matching TRBD1 (6 bases). The V gene lost 2 bases and the J gene lost 1 base, with 12 bases spanning the gap. There are 15 residues in the CDR3. CDR1 and CDR2 (germline): SGHTA, FQGNSA. The CDR3 region is CASSLLAGVSYEQYF. CDR3 sequence (DNA): TGTGCCAGCAGCTTATTAGCAGGGGTGTCCTACGAGCAGTACTTC.

J is TRBJ1-2 and V is TRBV29-1; 8 bases agree with TRBD1. V lost 6 bases to trimming and J lost 4 bases; unmatched junction nucleotides: 4. The length of the CDR3 is 12 residues. Germline V CDR1 and CDR2: SQVTM, ANQGSEA. The CDR3 coding sequence is TGCAGCGTCGACAGGGGTGGCTATGGCTACACCTTC. Amino acid sequence: CSVDRGGYGYTF.

The CDR3 reads CASSLIAGSDEQFF. In DNA form, the CDR3 reads TGCGCCAGCAGCTTGATAGCGGGCTCGGATGAGCAGTTCTTC. The chain uses TRBV5-1 and TRBJ2-1; TRBD2 agrees at 7 bases. Losses at the gene ends were 1 base for V and 8 bases for J; bases not matched to a gene: 6. The CDR3 runs 14 residues. Per germline, CDR1 SGHRS and CDR2 YFSETQ.

Here the CDR3 DNA reads TGTGCCAGCAGCCCTGCATCAACGGGGTCTAATGAAAAACTGTTTTTT. This sequence encodes CASSPASTGSNEKLFF. J is TRBJ1-4 and V is TRBV2; D gene unclear. Germline CDR1 and CDR2: SNHLY and FYNNEI. V shed 6 bases and J shed 3 bases, with 17 bases lying between them. This CDR3 comprises 16 residues.

The gene calls are TRBV7-3 and TRBJ2-1; 10 nucleotides align to TRBD2. J gave up 5 bases and V 5 bases, and 9 bases lay outside the gene matches. The CDR3 is made up of 16 amino acids. Germline V gives CDR1 SGHTA, CDR2 FQGTGA. The CDR3 DNA is TGTGCCAGCAGCCCCCAGGGGACTAGCGCTCACAATGAGCAGTTCTTC. This encodes CASSPQGTSAHNEQFF.

The V call is TRBV6-4, the J call TRBJ1-2; 8 bases match TRBD1. CDR1 is MRHNA, CDR2 SNTAGT, per germline. J lost 1 base, V lost 4 bases, and 5 bases had no gene match. The CDR3 extends over 15 amino acids. The CDR3 region has the DNA TGTGCCAGCAGTGCCGGGACAGGCGGTAACTATGGCTACACCTTC. This sequence encodes CASSAGTGGNYGYTF.

This rearrangement joins TRBV6-5 to TRBJ2-2; TRBD1 matches 7 bases. Germline V CDR1 and CDR2: MNHEY, SVGAGI. V was clipped by 4 bases and J by 3 bases; unmatched bases: 8. CDR3 length: 16 amino acids. CDR3: CASSLWRQGYTGELFF. CDR3 nucleotide sequence: TGTGCCAGCAGTTTATGGAGACAGGGATACACCGGGGAGCTGTTTTTT.

The V gene is TRBV11-2, the J gene TRBJ1-4; TRBD1 matches 10 bases. CDR1 and CDR2 from the germline V gene are SGHAT and FQNNGV. This CDR3 is built from 14 residues. V lost 4 bases, J lost 6 bases, and 2 bases stayed unmatched. As DNA, the CDR3 is TGTGCCAGCAGCTCCGGGACAGGGGATGAAAAACTGTTTTTT. This codes for CASSSGTGDEKLFF.

The chain has TRBV10-1 and TRBJ2-7; TRBD1 might be the D (6 bases). Trimming shortened V by 4 bases and J by 11 bases, and 15 bases separated the two germline ends. The CDR3 runs to 12 residues. The germline V gene has CDR1 WNHNN and CDR2 SYGVQD (reference sequence). The CDR3 region is CASSGEAGAEYF. The CDR3 DNA reads as TGCGCCAGCAGTGGGGAAGCAGGGGCGGAGTACTTC.

The chain uses TRBV30 and TRBJ2-1; TRBD1 matches at 8 bases. Germline values: CDR1 GTSNPN, CDR2 SVGIG (reference sequence). The J segment lost 7 bases and the V segment lost 3 bases, leaving 11 bases of the junction unmatched. This CDR3 has 15 residues. CDR3 sequence reads: CAWRLGDRNLNEQFF. In nucleotides, the CDR3 is TGTGCCTGGAGACTAGGGGACAGGAACCTGAATGAGCAGTTCTTC.

The chain links TRBV27 to TRBJ2-4; 7 bases map to TRBD1. The V gene end was trimmed by 8 bases and the J gene end by 4 bases; junction bases not matched to a gene: 8. Per germline, CDR1 MNHEY and CDR2 SMNVEV (reference sequence). The CDR3 length is 14 residues. The CDR3 here is CASGSGQRKNIQYF. CDR3 in DNA: TGTGCCAGCGGGTCGGGACAGAGGAAAAACATTCAGTACTTC.

This chain connects TRBV29-1 to TRBJ2-2; 8 bases fit TRBD1. The CDR3 contains 14 residues. Germline trimming cut 4 bases from V and 6 bases from J; bases unmatched to any gene: 7. The V gene's germline CDR1 is SQVTM and CDR2 ANQGSEA. CDR3 sequence reads: CSVVPGGRSGELFF. The CDR3 DNA reads TGCAGCGTTGTACCAGGGGGCCGTTCCGGGGAGCTGTTTTTT.

The chain combines TRBV10-1 with TRBJ1-2; 7 nucleotides align to TRBD1. Trimming at V came to 4 bases and at J to 4 bases, leaving 3 bases not matched to a gene. In germline, CDR1 is WNHNN, CDR2 SYGVQD (reference sequence). CDR3 length: 13 amino acids. This CDR3 reads CASSAAGGYGYTF. The CDR3 nucleotides are TGCGCCAGCAGTGCGGCAGGGGGCTATGGCTACACCTTC.

The chain couples TRBV2 to TRBJ1-5, with D perhaps TRBD1 (6 bases). Germline CDR1 and CDR2: SNHLY and FYNNEI. The CDR3 spans 14 residues. Between the trimmed V and J ends, which lost 4 bases and 6 bases, there was a span of 13 bases. The CDR3, as DNA: TGTGCCAGCAGTGGTTTGGGGGCCGGTCAGCCCCAGCATTTT. Residues: CASSGLGAGQPQHF. The complete variable domain, with remaining parts taken from reference TRBV2 and TRBJ1-5, reads EPEVTQTPSHQVTQMGQEVILRCVPISNHLYFYWYRQILGQKVEFLVSFYNNEISEKSEIFDDQFSVERPDGSNFTLKIRSTKLEDSAMYFCASSGLGAGQPQHFGDGTRLSIL.

The chain couples TRBV7-2 to TRBJ1-5; D is unclear. This CDR3 has 13 amino acids. Germline lookup yields CDR1 SGHTA and CDR2 FQGNSA. V shed 4 bases and J shed 6 bases, with 10 bases lying between them. The DNA for the CDR3 is TGTGCCAGCAGCTCCCGGACTGGTCAGCCCCAGCATTTT. Protein product: CASSSRTGQPQHF.

The V call is TRBV6-5, the J call TRBJ1-2; 7 nucleotides agree with TRBD1. The germline gives CDR1 MNHEY, CDR2 SVGAGI. There are 13 residues in the CDR3. V was clipped by 6 bases and J by 4 bases; unmatched bases: 5. The CDR3 DNA reads TGTGCCAGCAGCCTCCGGGACAGCTATGGCTACACCTTC. It codes for CASSLRDSYGYTF.

The V gene is TRBV28, the J gene TRBJ1-5; 7 bases are a match to TRBD1. Germline trimming cut 5 bases from V and 1 base from J; bases unmatched to any gene: 5. CDR3 length: 15 amino acids. Germline V gene data show CDR1 as MDHEN and CDR2 as SYDVKM. The CDR3 region is CASSPSGQSNQPQHF. CDR3 bases: TGTGCCAGCAGTCCTTCGGGACAGAGCAATCAGCCCCAGCATTTT.

The chain carries TRBV2 and TRBJ1-4; no clear D gene. Germline V CDR1 and CDR2: SNHLY, FYNNEI. The CDR3 extends over 14 amino acids. The ends were cut back, 0 bases at V and 10 bases at J, with 12 bases in the middle. CDR3 DNA: TGTGCCAGCAGTGAAGCGCTTCCGGGTCGAAAACTGTTTTTT. It encodes CASSEALPGRKLFF. The complete variable domain, with remaining parts taken from reference TRBV2 and TRBJ1-4, reads EPEVTQTPSHQVTQMGQEVILRCVPISNHLYFYWYRQILGQKVEFLVSFYNNEISEKSEIFDDQFSVERPDGSNFTLKIRSTKLEDSAMYFCASSEALPGRKLFFGSGTQLSVL.

This clone was seen only once. This chain connects TRBV5-6 to TRBJ2-1; 13 nucleotides match TRBD2. Unmatched junction bases numbered 7, after V lost 4 bases and J lost 0 bases. CDR3 size: 18 residues. Germline CDR1 reads SGHDT; CDR2 reads YYEEEE. CDR3 residues: CASSPRGLAGVSYNEQFF. Here the CDR3 DNA reads TGTGCCAGCAGCCCCCGAGGACTAGCGGGAGTCTCCTACAATGAGCAGTTCTTC.

This clone has a handful of counts. The chain joins TRBV13 to TRBJ1-3; 10 nucleotides match TRBD1. From germline, CDR1 is PRHDT and CDR2 FYEKMQ (reference sequence). The CDR3 is 16 residues long. The V and J ends lost 0 bases and 4 bases, in that order; junction bases with no gene match: 3. CDR3 loop: CASSLGGTGDGNTIYF. The CDR3, as DNA: TGTGCCAGCAGCTTAGGTGGGACAGGGGACGGAAACACCATATATTTT.

The J gene is TRBJ1-6, the V gene TRBV5-4; D is perhaps TRBD1 (6 bases). CDR3 length equals 14 residues. CDR1 and CDR2 (germline): SGHNT, YYREEE (reference sequence). V lost 4 bases to trimming and J lost 8 bases, with 13 bases between them. The chain's CDR3 is CASSLQGNYSPLHF. CDR3 nucleotide sequence: TGTGCCAGCAGCCTTCAGGGGAACTATTCACCCCTCCACTTT.

A remark on this clone: Additional DNA sequences in this sample encode the identical CDR3. The rearrangement links TRBV7-9 to TRBJ2-7; TRBD2 agrees at 9 bases. V was clipped by 1 base and J by 5 bases; unmatched bases: 9. The CDR3 spans 16 residues. Looked up from germline, CDR1 is SEHNR and CDR2 is FQNEAQ (reference sequence). As DNA, the CDR3 is TGTGCCAGCAGCTTAGTAGGCGTAGCGGGGGAAGACGAGCAGTACTTC. It translates to CASSLVGVAGEDEQYF.

The V call is TRBV30, the J call TRBJ1-6; D may be TRBD1 (5 bases). Germline V gene lookup returns CDR1 GTSNPN and CDR2 SVGIG (reference sequence). The V gene lost 1 base and the J gene lost 14 bases, with 15 bases spanning the gap. The CDR3 spans 13 residues. This CDR3 is CAWSARGKKSLHF. DNA for the CDR3: TGTGCCTGGAGTGCTAGGGGCAAGAAGTCCCTCCACTTT. Together with reference TRBV30 and TRBJ1-6, the CDR3 gives the full variable domain: SQTIHQWPATLVQPVGSPLSLECTVEGTSNPNLYWYRQAAGRGLQLLFYSVGIGQISSEVPQNLSASRPQDRQFILSSKKLLLSDSGFYLCAWSARGKKSLHFGNGTRLTVT.

The gene calls are TRBV2 and TRBJ2-1; TRBD2 aligns across 9 bases. The CDR3 is 14 amino acids. CDR1 and CDR2 (germline): SNHLY, FYNNEI. V dropped 6 bases and J dropped 5; count of bases not matched to a gene: 5. CDR3 region: CASRNSGGDNEQFF. The CDR3 DNA is TGTGCCAGCAGGAATAGCGGGGGAGACAATGAGCAGTTCTTC.

The chain links TRBV28 to TRBJ2-7; 8 bases agree with TRBD2. The junction had 13 bases not matched to a gene; V was cut back by 7 bases and J by 2 bases. CDR3 length: 16 amino acids. Germline-derived CDR1 and CDR2 are MDHEN and SYDVKM. DNA of the CDR3: TGTGCCAGCATCTCCAAACTAGCGGACCAAACCTACGAGCAGTACTTC. The encoded protein is CASISKLADQTYEQYF.